This T cell receptor beta chain was obtained from a study of blood T cell repertoires in COVID-19. This table comes from immunoSEQ multiplex PCR, and its TCRdb copy is limited to in-frame clones, with some not included. Here the sample spans 180,000 or so clones, about 87% being singletons. Trimming took 1 base from V and 5 from J, leaving 17 bases between them. Germline CDR1 and CDR2: SNHLY and FYNNEI. The CDR3 is made up of 16 amino acids. This clone was seen a handful of times. This clonotype was sampled from a young man with active or convalescent COVID-19. The sequenced sample was peripheral blood. This rearrangement joins TRBV2 to TRBJ1-1, with D tentatively TRBD1 (6 bases). This CDR3 reads CASSEGGGRKRTEAFF. In DNA, the CDR3 is TGTGCCAGCAGTGAAGGAGGGGGTCGAAAAAGGACTGAAGCTTTCTTT.